The present T cell receptor (beta chain) was sequenced within a study of T cell repertoires in cytomegalovirus infection. TCRdb reprocessed the reads with MiXCR, giving one entry per CDR3 protein. Here the sample spans more than 300,000 distinct CDR3 sequences, nearly 35% being singletons. Study outcomes and limitations: The ex vivo response was dominated by HLA-C-restricted CMV-specific TCR beta clonotypes.

This clonotype came up many times. Its antigen is undetermined. Germline values: CDR1 GTSNPN, CDR2 SVGIG (reference sequence). Trimming removed 3 bases at V and 2 bases at J, with 29 bases between. The CDR3 spans 19 residues. The chain combines TRBV30 with TRBJ2-7; D is perhaps TRBD1 (6 bases). The receptor's source is a human donor in good health (CMV status not recorded). Some clones in this sample may be carry-over from other donors' samples. This material consisted of cultured PBMCs, taken from culture after CMV antigen stimulation. The CDR3 bases are TGTGCCTGGAGGTACAGTACCCCGAACAGGGCGCTGGGCCCCTACGAGCAGTACTTC. Amino acids: CAWRYSTPNRALGPYEQYF.